The T cell receptor (beta chain) under discussion was sequenced for a study of cytomegalovirus exposure and HLA in healthy donors. About the study: Of the donors genotyped, 300 to 500 in all, 75% to 85% fell in the Caucasian-associated ancestry cluster. Overall study results and limits: For most TCR beta V segments, an earlier analysis put the productive rate at about 87% or about 30% of the time. For TCR beta chains, V- and J-gene trimming was later linked to a missense DCLRE1C variant.

In the case of this clone: Its antigen is as yet unknown.

Germline CDR1 is SNHLY and CDR2 is FYNNEI. The ends lost 0 bases at V and 8 bases at J; junction bases unmatched: 15. This CDR3 spans 20 amino acids. A multiplex PCR was run with 60 Vbeta primers and 13 Jbeta primers. TCRdb's copy holds only in-frame clones and misses some; the assay was immunoSEQ multiplex PCR. Of around 180,000 clones in the sample, 70% to 80% are singletons; the top ten hold approximately 1.3%. The chain uses TRBV2 and TRBJ2-3, with 15 bases aligning to TRBD2. The sample consisted of PBMCs. This sequence originates from a woman in her 30s in good health and CMV-seropositive. The CDR3: CASSEANIHGLAGGAGTQYF. The CDR3, as DNA: TGTGCCAGCAGTGAAGCAAATATCCATGGACTAGCGGGAGGGGCTGGTACGCAGTATTTT.